The 32 T cell receptor beta chains reported below all come from one sample, sequenced in a study of cytomegalovirus exposure and HLA in healthy donors. The PCR made use of 60 Vbeta and 13 Jbeta primers. Sequencing used immunoSEQ multiplex PCR; TCRdb keeps in-frame clones, though not all of them. The sample includes about 190,000 clones, roughly four fifths seen only once; the top ten take around 3.3%. Specimen: PBMCs. These TCRs come from a woman in her 30s in good health and CMV-seropositive.

The rearrangement links TRBV25-1 to TRBJ1-5, with D possibly matching TRBD1 (5 bases). Trimming cost V 11 bases and J 7 bases, with 12 bases left between them. CDR1 MGHDK and CDR2 SYGVNS come from the germline V gene. This CDR3 contains 11 residues. CDR3 sequence: CAQGGLQPQHF. DNA of the CDR3: TGTGCCCAGGGAGGGTTACAGCCCCAGCATTTT.

The rearrangement links TRBV11-2 to TRBJ2-7; no clear D. CDR3 size: 14 residues. Germline values: CDR1 SGHAT, CDR2 FQNNGV. Trimming took 6 bases from V and 4 from J, leaving 16 bases between them. CDR3 loop: CASSSPGSHYEQYF. The DNA for the CDR3 is TGTGCCAGCAGTTCTCCCGGGTCCCATTACGAGCAGTACTTC.

CDR3 sequence: CASSSSSRGWTGELFF. In nucleotides, the CDR3 is TGTGCCAGCAGCTCAAGTTCAAGGGGTTGGACCGGGGAGCTGTTTTTT. The chain uses TRBV11-3 and TRBJ2-2; perhaps TRBD1 as D (5 bases). The germline CDR1 and CDR2 sequences are SGHNT and YENEEA. Trimming left V 4 bases short and J 5 bases short, with 17 bases between. This CDR3 has 16 amino acids.

This clone was counted only a few times. The chain links TRBV28 to TRBJ1-2; D unresolved. Germline CDR1 reads MDHEN; CDR2 reads SYDVKM. Trimming pared 5 bases from V and 4 bases from J, leaving 8 bases between. The CDR3 extends over 12 amino acids. This CDR3 reads CASSEGFYGYTF. The CDR3 DNA reads as TGTGCCAGCAGTGAGGGTTTCTATGGCTACACCTTC.

The chain employs TRBV6-1 and TRBJ1-2; D not certain. CDR3 size: 12 residues. The ends were cut back, 4 bases at V and 1 base at J, with 4 bases in the middle. Germline CDR1 reads MNHNS; CDR2 reads SASEGT. The CDR3 spells CASSVHNYGYTF. CDR3 DNA sequence: TGTGCCAGCAGTGTACATAACTATGGCTACACCTTC.

This clone was observed a few times. CDR3 nucleotides: TGTGCCAGCAGCCCGGCAGGGGTGAAACTGTTTTTT. This codes for CASSPAGVKLFF. The V call is TRBV28, the J call TRBJ1-4; D might be TRBD1 (6 bases). Germline V lookup: CDR1 MDHEN, CDR2 SYDVKM. The CDR3 totals 12 residues. Deletions cut 6 bases from V and 11 bases from J, with 13 bases between.

V gene TRBV7-6 combines with J gene TRBJ2-1; D is unresolved. The CDR3 loop spans 13 amino acids. In germline, CDR1 is SGHVS, CDR2 FNYEAQ. Trimming shortened V by 1 base and J by 6 bases, and 7 bases separated the two germline ends. The chain's CDR3 is CASSLVESNEQFF. DNA for the CDR3: TGTGCCAGCAGCTTAGTGGAGAGCAATGAGCAGTTCTTC.

The CDR3 loop is CASSLVVGGLQETQYF. Written as DNA, the CDR3 is TGTGCCAGCAGCTTGGTAGTGGGAGGACTACAAGAGACCCAGTACTTC. This chain joins TRBV5-6 and TRBJ2-5; D is possibly TRBD2 (6 bases). The V end was cut by 0 bases, the J end by 2 bases, with 14 bases between. The CDR3 totals 16 residues. Looked up from germline, CDR1 is SGHDT and CDR2 is YYEEEE.

This clone turned up a few times. V gene TRBV6-5 combines with J gene TRBJ2-7; 8 positions agree with TRBD2. J was trimmed by 4 bases and V by 4 bases; bases with no gene match: 9. Germline V gives CDR1 MNHEY, CDR2 SVGAGI. The CDR3 has 15 amino acids. CDR3 sequence: CASSSLSGLAYEQYF. The CDR3 bases are TGTGCCAGCAGTTCTCTCAGTGGACTAGCTTACGAGCAGTACTTC.

A few counts support this clone. The chain couples TRBV2 to TRBJ2-7; possibly TRBD1 for D (5 bases). The CDR3 length is 11 residues. The germline CDR1 and CDR2 sequences are SNHLY and FYNNEI. V lost 5 bases, J lost 6 bases, and 8 bases lay in between. CDR3 sequence: CASSMGREQYF. The CDR3 DNA reads as TGTGCCAGCAGTATGGGGCGCGAGCAGTACTTC.

V usage is TRBV2 and J usage is TRBJ2-7; D is unclear. This CDR3 is built from 13 residues. V gave up 8 bases and J gave up 0 bases, with 11 bases separating them. The germline gives CDR1 SNHLY, CDR2 FYNNEI. In DNA, the CDR3 is TGTGCCAGCGTATCTAAGAGCTCCTACGAGCAGTACTTC. Protein sequence: CASVSKSSYEQYF.

The V and J genes are TRBV2 and TRBJ2-3, with D tentatively TRBD1 (5 bases). The CDR3 covers 16 residues. CDR1 SNHLY and CDR2 FYNNEI come from the germline V gene. Trimming took off 5 bases at V and 2 bases at J, with 17 bases between the two ends. The CDR3 here is CASSPRDRAYTDTQYF. In DNA form, the CDR3 reads TGTGCCAGCAGTCCGCGCGACAGAGCGTACACAGATACGCAGTATTTT.

Regarding this clone: The junction departs from germline at one end; a sequencing error may be responsible. The chain has TRBV5-5 and TRBJ2-2; D might be TRBD1 (6 bases). The CDR3 totals 15 residues. Germline CDR1 reads SGHKS; CDR2 reads YYEKEE (reference sequence). The DNA for the CDR3 is TGTGCCAGCAGGTTGGGACATAGGAACACCGGGGAGCTGTTTTTT. This encodes CASRLGHRNTGELFF.

This chain connects TRBV30 to TRBJ2-7, with D possibly TRBD2 on 6 matching bases. V lost 4 bases to trimming and J lost 0 bases, with 16 bases between them. Germline CDR1 GTSNPN, CDR2 SVGIG (reference sequence). The length of the CDR3 is 15 residues. CDR3 protein: CAWTPRSGRSYEQYF. The CDR3 nucleotides read TGTGCCTGGACCCCCAGGAGCGGGCGCTCCTACGAGCAGTACTTC.

This chain uses TRBV27 with TRBJ1-5, with D tentatively TRBD1 (6 bases). This CDR3 comprises 14 residues. Trimming left V 5 bases short and J 2 bases short, with 10 bases between. Germline V gene lookup returns CDR1 MNHEY and CDR2 SMNVEV (reference sequence). The CDR3 nucleotides read TGTGCCAGCAGTAGGGGGTTTGGCAATCAGCCCCAGCATTTT. Translating it yields CASSRGFGNQPQHF.

V gene TRBV7-2 combines with J gene TRBJ1-5; TRBD1 agrees at 7 bases. This CDR3 contains 15 residues. Germline V gives CDR1 SGHTA, CDR2 FQGNSA. With 3 bases clipped from V and 4 bases from J, the junction kept 6 bases outside the gene matches. The CDR3 here is CASSFLTGSNQPQHF. The CDR3, as DNA: TGTGCCAGCAGCTTCCTGACAGGGTCAAATCAGCCCCAGCATTTT.

The chain is built from TRBV6-6 and TRBJ1-1; D is unresolved. Between the trimmed V and J ends, which lost 2 bases and 4 bases, there was a span of 8 bases. In germline, CDR1 is MNHNY, CDR2 SVGAGI (reference sequence). The CDR3 sequence is 13 residues long. The CDR3 nucleotides read TGTGCCAGCAGTTACGGGGAGGGCACTGAAGCTTTCTTT. Translated, it gives CASSYGEGTEAFF.

V is TRBV6-5 and J is TRBJ1-1; D remains unclear. The CDR3 has 13 residues. Germline-derived CDR1 and CDR2 are MNHEY and SVGAGI. V gave up 5 bases and J gave up 8 bases, with 15 bases separating them. CDR3 DNA: TGTGCCAGCAGTAAAAGACCAGGTCTGGAAGCTTTCTTT. It translates to CASSKRPGLEAFF.

The V call is TRBV14, the J call TRBJ2-3, with D unresolved. Trimming cost V 3 bases and J 1 base, with 8 bases left between them. The CDR3 length is 14 residues. Germline-derived CDR1 and CDR2 are SGHDN and FVKESK. CDR3 nucleotides: TGTGCCAGCAGCCAGTACAGTCGCACAGATACGCAGTATTTT. Translation gives CASSQYSRTDTQYF.

J is TRBJ2-7 and V is TRBV7-2; the match to TRBD2 covers 8 bases. Germline loops: CDR1 SGHTA, CDR2 FQGNSA. This CDR3 has 15 amino acids. With 4 bases clipped from V and 0 bases from J, the junction kept 5 bases outside the gene matches. In nucleotides, the CDR3 is TGTGCCAGCAGCTGGTACAGCGGGAGCTCCTACGAGCAGTACTTC. Translating gives CASSWYSGSSYEQYF. The complete variable domain, with remaining parts taken from reference TRBV7-2 and TRBJ2-7, reads GAGVSQSPSNKVTEKGKDVELRCDPISGHTALYWYRQSLGQGLEFLIYFQGNSAPDKSGLPSDRFSAERTGGSVSTLTIQRTQQEDSAVYLCASSWYSGSSYEQYFGPGTRLTVT.

This chain connects TRBV28 to TRBJ1-2; D is uncertain. Germline V gives CDR1 MDHEN, CDR2 SYDVKM. Between the trimmed V and J ends, which lost 3 bases and 5 bases, there was a span of 10 bases. The CDR3 consists of 13 residues. CDR3 region: CASSFRGLYGYTF. CDR3 in DNA: TGTGCCAGCAGTTTCAGAGGGTTGTATGGCTACACCTTC.

This clone has just a few counts. The CDR3 nucleotides read TGTGCCACCAGCAGAGTAAAAAGGGACACGGGCTACGAGCAGTACTTC. It yields the protein CATSRVKRDTGYEQYF. The V gene is TRBV15, the J gene TRBJ2-7; D perhaps matches TRBD1 (6 bases). Trimming left V 1 base short and J 3 bases short, with 16 bases between. Per the germline V gene, CDR1 is LNHNV and CDR2 is YYDKDF (reference sequence). The CDR3 is 16 residues long.

The chain employs TRBV28 and TRBJ1-2; D uncertain. The CDR3 spans 15 residues. Germline values: CDR1 MDHEN, CDR2 SYDVKM. Trimming took 5 bases from V and 7 from J, leaving 20 bases between them. The CDR3: CASSPSASGGSGYTF. CDR3 sequence (DNA): TGTGCCAGCAGTCCCTCCGCAAGTGGAGGAAGTGGCTACACCTTC.

A remark on this clone: Relative to the germline gene, one junction end is altered; a read error may explain this. The chain links TRBV6-1 to TRBJ2-1; 13 bases line up with TRBD2. This CDR3 is built from 14 residues. Germline loops: CDR1 MNHNS, CDR2 SASEGT. CDR3: CAGSGTSGRAEQFF. The CDR3 nucleotides are TGTGCCGGCAGTGGAACTAGCGGGAGGGCTGAGCAGTTCTTC.

Ten or more counts support this clone. The chain couples TRBV6-4 to TRBJ1-1, with a tentative D call TRBD1 (6 bases). The CDR3 runs to 14 residues. Germline loops: CDR1 MRHNA, CDR2 SNTAGT. V lost 4 bases to trimming and J lost 1 base, with 10 bases between them. CDR3 region: CASSAMTGNTEAFF. CDR3 DNA: TGTGCCAGCAGTGCCATGACAGGGAACACTGAAGCTTTCTTT.

The rearrangement links TRBV6-5 to TRBJ2-2, with 7 bases aligning to TRBD2. V lost 6 bases, J lost 1 base, and 2 bases stayed unmatched. Germline V lookup: CDR1 MNHEY, CDR2 SVGAGI. The CDR3 is 14 residues long. Here the CDR3 DNA reads TGTGCCAGCAGGGCTAGCGGGAACACCGGGGAGCTGTTTTTT. Protein: CASRASGNTGELFF.

Concerning this clone: Other DNA sequences in the sample encode the same CDR3. The chain is built from TRBV6-1 and TRBJ2-7; D not certain. CDR3 length: 14 residues. The ends were cut back, 1 base at V and 0 bases at J, with 7 bases in the middle. Germline CDR1 and CDR2: MNHNS and SASEGT. The CDR3, as DNA: TGTGCCAGCAGTGAAGGAGGCAGCTCCTACGAGCAGTACTTC. Translated, it gives CASSEGGSSYEQYF.

This chain uses TRBV4-1 with TRBJ2-7, with D unresolved. The germline V gene has CDR1 MGHRA and CDR2 YSYEKL. Trimming left V 0 bases short and J 4 bases short, with 13 bases between. The CDR3 runs 15 residues. The CDR3 coding sequence is TGCGCCAGCAGCCAAGATCGAGGCACGAATTACGAGCAGTACTTC. Residues: CASSQDRGTNYEQYF.

The chain combines TRBV4-1 with TRBJ2-3; 9 positions match TRBD2. V gave up 1 base and J gave up 0 bases; unmatched junction bases: 5. CDR3 length: 17 amino acids. Germline V lookup: CDR1 MGHRA, CDR2 YSYEKL. The CDR3 region has the DNA TGCGCCAGCAGCCAAGGCGCTAGCGGGGTTAGCACAGATACGCAGTATTTT. Protein: CASSQGASGVSTDTQYF.

This clone was recorded once. This sample includes further DNA sequences coding for the same CDR3. V and J are TRBV9 and TRBJ2-2; tentative D call: TRBD2 (5 bases). This CDR3 comprises 15 residues. The V gene lost 3 bases and the J gene lost 1 base, with 10 bases spanning the gap. Germline V gene lookup returns CDR1 SGDLS and CDR2 YYNGEE. The CDR3 bases are TGTGCCAGCAGCGGAAGAGGGCGGAACACCGGGGAGCTGTTTTTT. This encodes CASSGRGRNTGELFF.

This chain joins TRBV28 and TRBJ1-1; 7 bases align to TRBD1. The germline V gene has CDR1 MDHEN and CDR2 SYDVKM. CDR3 length: 15 amino acids. V was clipped by 7 bases and J by 1 base; unmatched bases: 9. The CDR3 nucleotides are TGTGCCAGCACGCTAGGGGGCGCGGGGAACACTGAAGCTTTCTTT. Its translation: CASTLGGAGNTEAFF.

The chain uses TRBV7-9 and TRBJ2-2; 7 bases agree with TRBD2. The ends lost 4 bases at V and 2 bases at J; junction bases unmatched: 13. Germline CDR1 reads SEHNR; CDR2 reads FQNEAQ (reference sequence). The CDR3 sequence is 18 residues long. The CDR3 spells CASSSIRPAGINTGELFF. The CDR3 DNA reads as TGTGCCAGCAGCTCCATCCGGCCAGCGGGGATTAACACCGGGGAGCTGTTTTTT.